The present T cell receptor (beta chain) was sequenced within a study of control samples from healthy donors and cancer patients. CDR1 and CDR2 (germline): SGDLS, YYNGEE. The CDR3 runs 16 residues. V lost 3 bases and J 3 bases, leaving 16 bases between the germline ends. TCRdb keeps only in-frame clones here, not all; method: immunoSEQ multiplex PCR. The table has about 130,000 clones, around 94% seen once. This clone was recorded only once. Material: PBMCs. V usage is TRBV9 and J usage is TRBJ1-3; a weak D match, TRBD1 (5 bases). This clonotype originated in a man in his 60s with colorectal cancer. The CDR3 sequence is CASSATGGGLGNTIYF. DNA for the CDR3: TGTGCCAGCAGCGCTACCGGGGGAGGGCTTGGAAACACCATATATTTT.